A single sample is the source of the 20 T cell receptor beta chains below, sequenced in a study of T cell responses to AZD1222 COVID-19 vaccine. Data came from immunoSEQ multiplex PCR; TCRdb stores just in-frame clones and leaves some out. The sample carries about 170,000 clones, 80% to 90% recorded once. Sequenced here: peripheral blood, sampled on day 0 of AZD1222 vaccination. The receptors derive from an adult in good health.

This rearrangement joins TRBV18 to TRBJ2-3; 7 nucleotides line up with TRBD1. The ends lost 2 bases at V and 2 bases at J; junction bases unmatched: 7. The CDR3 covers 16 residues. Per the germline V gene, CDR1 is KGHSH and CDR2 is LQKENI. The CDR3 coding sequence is TGTGCCAGCTCACCAAACAGGGGTTTCTTCACAGATACGCAGTATTTT. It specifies CASSPNRGFFTDTQYF.

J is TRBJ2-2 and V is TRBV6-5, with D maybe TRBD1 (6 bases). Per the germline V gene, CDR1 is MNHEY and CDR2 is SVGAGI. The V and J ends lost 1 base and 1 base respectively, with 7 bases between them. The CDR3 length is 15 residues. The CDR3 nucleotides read TGTGCCAGCAGTTACTTAGGGGGGAACACCGGGGAGCTGTTTTTT. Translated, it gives CASSYLGGNTGELFF.

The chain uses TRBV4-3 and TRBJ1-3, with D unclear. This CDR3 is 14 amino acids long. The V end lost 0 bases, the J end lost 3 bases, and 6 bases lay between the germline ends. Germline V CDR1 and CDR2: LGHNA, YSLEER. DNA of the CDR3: TGCGCCAGCAGCCAAGACGGTGGTGGAAACACCATATATTTT. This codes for CASSQDGGGNTIYF.

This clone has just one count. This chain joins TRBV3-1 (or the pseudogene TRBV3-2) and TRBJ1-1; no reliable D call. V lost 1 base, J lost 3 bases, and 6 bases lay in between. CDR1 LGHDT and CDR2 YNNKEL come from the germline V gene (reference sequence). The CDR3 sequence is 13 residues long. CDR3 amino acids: CASSQANYTEAFF. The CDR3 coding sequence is TGTGCCAGCAGCCAAGCGAATTACACTGAAGCTTTCTTT.

Here the CDR3 DNA reads TGTGCCAGCAGTTTTGGACAGGGGCAGTTCGGGGAGCTGTTTTTT. It yields the protein CASSFGQGQFGELFF. The rearrangement uses TRBV7-9 and TRBJ2-2; 9 bases fit TRBD1. Germline values: CDR1 SEHNR, CDR2 FQNEAQ (reference sequence). The J segment lost 7 bases and the V segment lost 6 bases, leaving 9 bases of the junction unmatched. The CDR3 is made up of 15 amino acids.

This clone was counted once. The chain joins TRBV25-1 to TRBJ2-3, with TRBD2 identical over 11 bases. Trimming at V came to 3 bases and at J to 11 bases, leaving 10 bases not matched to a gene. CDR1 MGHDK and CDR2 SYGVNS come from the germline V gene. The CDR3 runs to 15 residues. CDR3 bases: TGTGCCAGCAGTGACCGCGTCACTAGCGGGGGCCAGCAGTATTTT. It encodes CASSDRVTSGGQQYF. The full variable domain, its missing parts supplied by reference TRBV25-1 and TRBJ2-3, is EADIYQTPRYLVIGTGKKITLECSQTMGHDKMYWYQQDPGMELHLIHYSYGVNSTEKGDLSSESTVSRIRTEHFPLTLESARPSHTSQYLCASSDRVTSGGQQYFGPGTRLTVL.

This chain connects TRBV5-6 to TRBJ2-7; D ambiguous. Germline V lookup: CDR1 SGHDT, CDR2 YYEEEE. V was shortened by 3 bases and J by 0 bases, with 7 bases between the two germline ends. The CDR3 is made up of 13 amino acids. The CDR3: CASSSTLSYEQYV. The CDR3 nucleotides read TGTGCCAGCAGCTCCACACTCTCCTACGAGCAGTACGTC.

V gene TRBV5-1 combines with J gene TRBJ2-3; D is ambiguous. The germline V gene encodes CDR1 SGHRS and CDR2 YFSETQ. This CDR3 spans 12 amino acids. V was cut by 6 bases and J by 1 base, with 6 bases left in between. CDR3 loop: CASKRGTDTQYF. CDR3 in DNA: TGCGCCAGCAAACGTGGCACAGATACGCAGTATTTT.

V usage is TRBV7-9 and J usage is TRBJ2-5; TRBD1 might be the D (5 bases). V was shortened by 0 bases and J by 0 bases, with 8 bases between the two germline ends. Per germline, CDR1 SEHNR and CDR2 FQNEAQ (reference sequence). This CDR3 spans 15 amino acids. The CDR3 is CASSLAQGDQETQYF. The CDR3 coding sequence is TGTGCCAGCAGCTTAGCGCAAGGGGACCAAGAGACCCAGTACTTC.

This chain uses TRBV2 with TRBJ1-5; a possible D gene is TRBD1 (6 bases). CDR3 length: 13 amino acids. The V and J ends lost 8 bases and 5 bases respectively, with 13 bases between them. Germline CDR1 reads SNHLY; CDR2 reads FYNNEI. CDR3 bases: TGTGCCAGCGCTTTGGGGGGCGATCAGCCCCAGCATTTT. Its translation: CASALGGDQPQHF.

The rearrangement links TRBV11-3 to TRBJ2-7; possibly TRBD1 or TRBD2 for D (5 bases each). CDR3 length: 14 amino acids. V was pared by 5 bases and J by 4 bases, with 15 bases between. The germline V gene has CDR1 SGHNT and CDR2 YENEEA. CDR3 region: CASSLTRESYEQYF. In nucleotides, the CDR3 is TGTGCCAGCAGCCTGACCAGGGAGTCTTACGAGCAGTACTTC.

CDR3 nucleotides: TGTGCCAGCAGCTTAGGGGTCGGCCATCAGCCCCAGCATTTT. It is translated as CASSLGVGHQPQHF. This rearrangement joins TRBV7-9 to TRBJ1-5, with D unresolved. Deletions cut 1 base from V and 5 bases from J, with 9 bases between. Germline CDR1 is SEHNR and CDR2 is FQNEAQ (reference sequence). The CDR3 contains 14 residues.

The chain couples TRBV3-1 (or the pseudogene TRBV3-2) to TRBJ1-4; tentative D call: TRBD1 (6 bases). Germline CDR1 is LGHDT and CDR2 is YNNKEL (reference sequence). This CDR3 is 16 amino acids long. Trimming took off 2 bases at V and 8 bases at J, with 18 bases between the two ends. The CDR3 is CASSQLVEQGGEKLFF. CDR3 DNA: TGTGCCAGCAGCCAATTGGTAGAACAGGGTGGAGAAAAACTGTTTTTT.

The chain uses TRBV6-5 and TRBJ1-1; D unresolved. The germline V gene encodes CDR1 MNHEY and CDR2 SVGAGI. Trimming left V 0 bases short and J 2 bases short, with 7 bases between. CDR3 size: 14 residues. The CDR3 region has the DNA TGTGCCAGCAGTTACTCCGTACTTAACACTGAAGCTTTCTTT. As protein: CASSYSVLNTEAFF.

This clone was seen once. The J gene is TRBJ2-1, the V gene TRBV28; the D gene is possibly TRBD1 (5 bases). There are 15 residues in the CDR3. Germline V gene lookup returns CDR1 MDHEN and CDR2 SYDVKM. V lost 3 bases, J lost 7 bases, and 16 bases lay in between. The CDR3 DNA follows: TGTGCCAGCAGTTTGACAGAGGAAGGAGTAAATGAGCAGTTCTTC. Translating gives CASSLTEEGVNEQFF.

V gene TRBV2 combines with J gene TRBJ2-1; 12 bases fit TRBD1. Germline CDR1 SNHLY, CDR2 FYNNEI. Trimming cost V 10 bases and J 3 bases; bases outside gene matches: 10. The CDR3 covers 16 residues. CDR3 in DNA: TGTGCCAATCCCCGGGACAGGGGGCCCGGCTACAATGAGCAGTTCTTC. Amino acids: CANPRDRGPGYNEQFF. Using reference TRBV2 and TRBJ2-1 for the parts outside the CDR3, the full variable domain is EPEVTQTPSHQVTQMGQEVILRCVPISNHLYFYWYRQILGQKVEFLVSFYNNEISEKSEIFDDQFSVERPDGSNFTLKIRSTKLEDSAMYFCANPRDRGPGYNEQFFGPGTRLTVL.

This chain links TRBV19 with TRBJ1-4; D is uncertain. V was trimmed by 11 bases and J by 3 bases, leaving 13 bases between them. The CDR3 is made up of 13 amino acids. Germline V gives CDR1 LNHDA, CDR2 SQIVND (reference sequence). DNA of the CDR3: TGTGCCTCCCGCAGTCCGGCTAATGAAAAACTGTTTTTT. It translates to CASRSPANEKLFF. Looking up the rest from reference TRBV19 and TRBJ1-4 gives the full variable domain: DGGITQSPKYLFRKEGQNVTLSCEQNLNHDAMYWYRQDPGQGLRLIYYSQIVNDFQKGDIAEGYSVSREKKESFPLTVTSAQKNPTAFYLCASRSPANEKLFFGSGTQLSVL.

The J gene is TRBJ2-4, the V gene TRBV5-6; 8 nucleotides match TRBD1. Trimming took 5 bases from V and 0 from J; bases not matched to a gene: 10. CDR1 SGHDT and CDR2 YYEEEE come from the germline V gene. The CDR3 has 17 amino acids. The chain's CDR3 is CASSPLTGGIAKNIQYF. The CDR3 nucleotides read TGTGCCAGCAGTCCGTTAACAGGGGGAATAGCCAAAAACATTCAGTACTTC.

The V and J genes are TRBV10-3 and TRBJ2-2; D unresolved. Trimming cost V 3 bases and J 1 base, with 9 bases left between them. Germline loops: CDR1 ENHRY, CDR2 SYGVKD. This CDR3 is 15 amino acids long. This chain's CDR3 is CAISDVAGNTGELFF. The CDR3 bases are TGTGCCATCAGTGACGTTGCAGGGAACACCGGGGAGCTGTTTTTT.

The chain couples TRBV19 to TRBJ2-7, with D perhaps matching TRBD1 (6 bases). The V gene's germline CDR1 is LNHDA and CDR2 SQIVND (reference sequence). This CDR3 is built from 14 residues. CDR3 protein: CATRLTGFSYEQYF. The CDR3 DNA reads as TGTGCGACAAGATTGACAGGATTCTCCTACGAGCAGTACTTC.